The table lists the clone carrying this T cell receptor beta chain with a few counts. As yet, its antigen is unknown. These data are taken from a study of response to subunit inactivated influenza vaccine. TCRdb re-called the RT-PCR reads with MiXCR, one entry per CDR3 protein. The sample has around 540,000 distinct CDR3 sequences, 12% seen once. Study-wide results and limits: Authors suggested that a seasonal influenza vaccination recruits few new T cells each time.

The V gene's germline CDR1 is MNHNY and CDR2 SVGAGI (reference sequence). V lost 5 bases and J 4 bases, leaving 6 bases between the germline ends. This CDR3 contains 12 residues. The material sequenced was PBMCs from blood, taken on the day of vaccination. The receptor comes from a middle-aged man who received an inactivated influenza vaccine. The V gene is TRBV6-6, the J gene TRBJ2-1; unclear D gene. CDR3 in DNA: TGTGCCAGCAGTCAGGTTTACAATGAGCAGTTCTTC. This sequence encodes CASSQVYNEQFF.